The 25 T cell receptor beta chains in this list originate from one sample, sequenced in a study of CD8 T cells in Susac syndrome. RNA totalling roughly 0.45 to 1 ug underwent reverse transcription with random hexamers. TCRdb reprocessed the immunoSEQ multiplex PCR reads with MiXCR, giving one entry per CDR3 protein. The sample carries 250,000 to 300,000 distinct CDR3 sequences, roughly 81% recorded once. The sequenced sample was CD8+ T cells from PBMCs. The receptors stem from a human donor with multiple sclerosis.

The chain employs TRBV28 and TRBJ2-3; 10 nucleotides line up with TRBD1. J lost 5 bases, V lost 6 bases, and 5 bases had no gene match. Germline CDR1 reads MDHEN; CDR2 reads SYDVKM. CDR3 size: 14 residues. CDR3 sequence reads: CASSGTGEEDTQYF. CDR3 DNA sequence: TGTGCCAGCAGCGGGACAGGGGAGGAAGATACGCAGTATTTT.

The chain combines TRBV27 with TRBJ2-1; D is perhaps TRBD1 or TRBD2 (5 bases each). The CDR3 consists of 15 residues. Germline assignment: CDR1 MNHEY and CDR2 SMNVEV (reference sequence). Trimming removed 2 bases at V and 3 bases at J, with 11 bases between. The CDR3 here is CASSLGGRYYNEQFF. The CDR3 DNA sequence: TGTGCCAGCAGTTTAGGGGGACGGTACTACAATGAGCAGTTCTTC.

The rearrangement uses TRBV27 and TRBJ2-2, with D tentatively TRBD1 (6 bases). Looked up from germline, CDR1 is MNHEY and CDR2 is SMNVEV (reference sequence). V dropped 3 bases and J dropped 7 bases, with 15 bases sitting between them. This CDR3 is built from 15 residues. CDR3 nucleotide sequence: TGTGCCAGCAGTTTTGGGGGCAGTCGGGGCGGGGAGCTGTTTTTT. Its translation: CASSFGGSRGGELFF.

This sequence joins TRBV27 and TRBJ1-2; D not certain. The CDR3 consists of 15 residues. The V gene's germline CDR1 is MNHEY and CDR2 SMNVEV (reference sequence). V gave up 5 bases and J gave up 0 bases, with 13 bases separating them. The CDR3 DNA reads as TGTGCCAGCAGTCCCGCCCTAGCACCTAACTATGGCTACACCTTC. This gives the protein CASSPALAPNYGYTF.

The chain is built from TRBV10-2 and TRBJ1-2; D gene unclear. Germline lookup yields CDR1 WSHSY and CDR2 SAAADI. The CDR3 covers 14 residues. The V and J ends lost 5 bases and 5 bases respectively, with 15 bases between them. The CDR3: CASSTRDYPYGYTF. The CDR3 nucleotides are TGCGCCAGCAGTACACGCGACTATCCATATGGCTACACCTTC.

This chain joins TRBV27 and TRBJ1-1, with 8 nucleotides matching TRBD1. The CDR3 loop spans 14 amino acids. V trimming: 4 bases; J trimming: 4 bases; junction bases outside the gene matches: 5. Germline V gene lookup returns CDR1 MNHEY and CDR2 SMNVEV (reference sequence). DNA for the CDR3: TGTGCCAGCAGTTCCATAGGACAGGGCACTGAAGCTTTCTTT. It encodes CASSSIGQGTEAFF.

V gene TRBV7-8 combines with J gene TRBJ2-5, with TRBD2 identical over 9 bases. CDR3 length: 16 residues. The germline gives CDR1 SGHVS, CDR2 FQNEAQ. V shed 4 bases and J 2 bases; nucleotides not matched to a gene: 8. The CDR3 DNA follows: TGTGCCAGCAGCTCCCGGGCGCGGGAGGGACAAGAGACCCAGTACTTC. It encodes CASSSRAREGQETQYF.

V and J are TRBV5-1 and TRBJ2-1; D not resolved. This CDR3 comprises 12 residues. CDR1 is SGHRS, CDR2 YFSETQ, per germline. V dropped 0 bases and J dropped 8 bases, with 6 bases sitting between them. The CDR3 reads CASSLDGYEQFF. DNA for the CDR3: TGCGCCAGCAGCTTGGATGGGTATGAGCAGTTCTTC. Variable domain in full (rest from reference TRBV5-1 and TRBJ2-1): KAGVTQTPRYLIKTRGQQVTLSCSPISGHRSVSWYQQTPGQGLQFLFEYFSETQRNKGNFPGRFSGRQFSNSRSEMNVSTLELGDSALYLCASSLDGYEQFFGPGTRLTVL.

The chain joins TRBV15 to TRBJ2-5; D not certain. V was cut by 4 bases and J by 4 bases, with 10 bases left in between. The CDR3 consists of 13 residues. Looked up from germline, CDR1 is LNHNV and CDR2 is YYDKDF (reference sequence). CDR3 sequence: CATSIFGGETQYF. The CDR3 DNA sequence: TGTGCCACCAGCATTTTTGGCGGAGAGACCCAGTACTTC.

DNA for the CDR3: TGTGCCAGCACCAATCCCGAGGATACGCAGTATTTT. Amino acids: CASTNPEDTQYF. The chain combines TRBV13 with TRBJ2-3; no definite D call. The V and J ends lost 7 bases and 6 bases respectively, with 11 bases between them. Germline-derived CDR1 and CDR2 are PRHDT and FYEKMQ (reference sequence). The CDR3 length is 12 residues.

The V call is TRBV16, the J call TRBJ1-2; a weak D match, TRBD1 (6 bases). The CDR3 spans 15 residues. The germline CDR1 and CDR2 sequences are KGHSY and FQNENV. Trimming pared 0 bases from V and 6 bases from J, leaving 14 bases between. Here the CDR3 DNA reads TGTGCCAGCAGCCAATCGAACGGGGGCGGGGATGGCTACACCTTC. Its protein product is CASSQSNGGGDGYTF.

The CDR3 DNA is TGTGCCAGCAGCGCCGGTAAATGGGGCAATGAGCAGTTCTTC. This encodes CASSAGKWGNEQFF. The chain recombines TRBV9 with TRBJ2-1; D gene ambiguous. V lost 3 bases and J 6 bases, leaving 13 bases between the germline ends. The germline V gene has CDR1 SGDLS and CDR2 YYNGEE. This CDR3 has 14 residues. Full variable domain (outside the CDR3, taken from reference TRBV9 and TRBJ2-1): DSGVTQTPKHLITATGQRVTLRCSPRSGDLSVYWYQQSLDQGLQFLIQYYNGEERAKGNILERFSAQQFPDLHSELNLSSLELGDSALYFCASSAGKWGNEQFFGPGTRLTVL.

The chain combines TRBV30 with TRBJ1-2, with 10 bases identical to TRBD1. CDR3 length: 12 amino acids. Germline V lookup: CDR1 GTSNPN, CDR2 SVGIG (reference sequence). V was pared by 6 bases and J by 6 bases, with 4 bases of the junction left unmatched. CDR3 region: CACGQGEDGYTF. The CDR3 region has the DNA TGTGCCTGTGGACAGGGGGAGGATGGCTACACCTTC.

V usage is TRBV14 and J usage is TRBJ1-2; no firm D call. Trimming stripped 1 base from V and 4 bases from J, with 10 bases between. Germline V gene sequence: CDR1 SGHDN, CDR2 FVKESK. This CDR3 contains 14 residues. The CDR3 DNA follows: TGTGCCAGCAGCCAAGGAGGAGAGAGCTATGGCTACACCTTC. Residues: CASSQGGESYGYTF.

The chain carries TRBV9 and TRBJ2-7, with 8 bases identical to TRBD2. Germline V gene sequence: CDR1 SGDLS, CDR2 YYNGEE. J lost 2 bases, V lost 1 base, and 2 bases had no gene match. The CDR3 totals 14 residues. CDR3 in DNA: TGTGCCAGCAGCGTAAGCGGGGGTACCTACGAGCAGTACTTC. Residues: CASSVSGGTYEQYF. The full variable domain, with the rest looked up from reference TRBV9 and TRBJ2-7, is DSGVTQTPKHLITATGQRVTLRCSPRSGDLSVYWYQQSLDQGLQFLIQYYNGEERAKGNILERFSAQQFPDLHSELNLSSLELGDSALYFCASSVSGGTYEQYFGPGTRLTVT.

On this clonotype itself: One end of the junction does not line up with germline, which may come from a read error. The chain is built from TRBV4-1 and TRBJ2-1; no clear D gene. Germline values: CDR1 MGHRA, CDR2 YSYEKL. The CDR3 spans 14 residues. CDR3 sequence: CASSQVGSYNEQFF. CDR3 DNA: TGTGCCAGCAGCCAGGTTGGTTCCTACAATGAGCAGTTCTTC.

This chain connects TRBV6-1 to TRBJ2-7; no clear D gene. Germline CDR1 MNHNS, CDR2 SASEGT. V dropped 5 bases and J dropped 2 bases, with 4 bases sitting between them. The CDR3 consists of 11 residues. The CDR3 DNA reads TGTGCCAGCAGTCAGACCTACGAGCAGTACTTC. It translates to CASSQTYEQYF.

The V call is TRBV28, the J call TRBJ2-1, with D perhaps matching TRBD2 (5 bases). The V end was cut by 7 bases, the J end by 5 bases, with 18 bases between. CDR3 length: 15 amino acids. Per germline, CDR1 MDHEN and CDR2 SYDVKM. The CDR3: CASIESRRFNNEQFF. CDR3 bases: TGTGCCAGCATCGAGTCCCGGAGGTTTAACAATGAGCAGTTCTTC.

A remark on this clonotype: Because the CDR3's place on the DNA is in doubt, the DNA is left out and the CDR3 is given as listed by TCRdb. This sequence joins TRBV14 and TRBJ2-3. The V gene's germline CDR1 is SGHDN and CDR2 FVKESK. Ends included, the CDR3 has 16 residues. The CDR3 loop reads CASSHLSVPGTDTQYF.

The chain recombines TRBV5-6 with TRBJ1-6; a weak D match, TRBD1 (5 bases). This CDR3 region has 14 residues. CDR1 is SGHDT, CDR2 YYEEEE, per germline. V was clipped by 4 bases and J by 15 bases, with 20 bases between them. The CDR3 nucleotides are TGTGCCAGCAGCCCGCCCGGCCGCGGGGGAGTCCTCCACTTT. The encoded protein is CASSPPGRGGVLHF.

The rearrangement links TRBV27 to TRBJ2-7; D may be TRBD1 (5 bases). The ends were cut back, 0 bases at V and 3 bases at J, with 9 bases in the middle. This CDR3 has 14 residues. The V gene's germline CDR1 is MNHEY and CDR2 SMNVEV (reference sequence). The chain's CDR3 is CASSLSGAIYEQYF. The CDR3 coding sequence is TGTGCCAGCAGTTTATCAGGGGCAATCTACGAGCAGTACTTC.

The V call is TRBV20-1, the J call TRBJ1-1; 7 nucleotides align to TRBD1. V was clipped by 1 base and J by 10 bases; unmatched bases: 12. Per the germline V gene, CDR1 is DFQATT and CDR2 is SNEGSKA (reference sequence). The CDR3 consists of 14 residues. Here the CDR3 reads CSARVARLRGLAFF. The CDR3 DNA sequence: TGCAGTGCTAGAGTGGCTAGGCTTAGGGGGCTAGCTTTCTTT.

The J gene is TRBJ2-5, the V gene TRBV27; D uncertain. Germline CDR1 and CDR2: MNHEY and SMNVEV (reference sequence). CDR3 size: 13 residues. The V end was cut by 5 bases, the J end by 5 bases, with 12 bases between. The CDR3 bases are TGTGCCAGCAGTCCCCGAAAAAGGGAGACCCAGTACTTC. The encoded protein is CASSPRKRETQYF.

This clonotype appeared a few times. The rearrangement links TRBV27 to TRBJ1-2; D remains unclear. The CDR3 sequence is 11 residues long. Trimming pared 4 bases from V and 4 bases from J, leaving 4 bases between. In germline, CDR1 is MNHEY, CDR2 SMNVEV (reference sequence). The CDR3 DNA reads TGTGCCAGCAGTTCCGGCTATGGCTACACCTTC. Its protein is CASSSGYGYTF.

The chain combines TRBV28 with TRBJ2-7; D gene unclear. V dropped 3 bases and J dropped 3 bases, with 6 bases sitting between them. The CDR3 spans 12 residues. CDR1 and CDR2 from the germline V gene are MDHEN and SYDVKM. CDR3 coding DNA: TGTGCCAGCAGTTTCGAGTTCTACGAGCAGTACTTC. Its translation is CASSFEFYEQYF.